The sequence of this T cell receptor (beta chain) was determined in a study of T-cell reconstitution after alpha-beta-depleted transplantation in children. This clonotype was observed at least ten times. As it was prepared, the TCRbeta library received unique molecular identifiers. From the PCR reads, TCRdb called clonotypes with MiXCR, one entry per CDR3 protein. Altogether approximately 300,000 distinct CDR3 sequences are present, 11% being singletons, with the ten largest covering roughly a quarter. The ends lost 2 bases at V and 4 bases at J; junction bases unmatched: 14. CDR3 length: 18 amino acids.

The origin of this receptor is a male patient aged 2 to 10 who had a stem cell transplant for chronic granulomatous disease, so the T cells may come from the graft donor. This chain uses TRBV12-3 or TRBV12-4 with TRBJ1-2; TRBD1 matches 9 bases. Material: peripheral blood, obtained 180 days after TCRalphabeta/CD19-depleted stem cell transplant. In DNA, the CDR3 is TGTGCCAGCAGTTTAATCGCCCCCCTTGCGGGACAGGGCTATGGCTACACCTTC. Residues: CASSLIAPLAGQGYGYTF.